The rows below give T cell receptor beta chains drawn from one sample of a study of CD8 T cells in ankylosing spondylitis. TCRdb used MiXCR to reprocess the 5' RACE reads, holding one entry per CDR3 protein. The data show hundreds of thousands of distinct CDR3 sequences, roughly a sixth seen once. The sequenced material came from blood, either unsorted or a sorted T cell fraction (not recorded which). The receptors were gathered from a male donor with ankylosing spondylitis. Each CDR3 is given with its conserved first and last residue. The D gene is left open where the match is weak. Size is omitted from some rows. Given values are once, few, many or a class for expanded clones.

d_call clone_size j_call v_call cdr3_aa cdr3_nt
TRBD1 few TRBJ1-4 TRBV20-1 CSAIRQGKLFF TGCAGTGCCATAAGACAGGGAAAACTGTTTTTT
TRBD2 few TRBJ2-7 TRBV10-3 CAISGRLAGEGNEQYF TGTGCCATCAGTGGGCGGCTAGCGGGGGAGGGTAACGAGCAGTACTTC
. few TRBJ1-1 TRBV10-2 CASSESTYASTNTEAFF TGCGCCAGCAGTGAGTCGACTTACGCTTCGACGAACACTGAAGCTTTCTTT
TRBD2 . TRBJ2-7 TRBV6-1 CASRAGRGASYEQYF TGTGCCAGCAGAGCCGGGAGGGGGGCTTCCTACGAGCAGTACTTC
. few TRBJ1-2 TRBV6-1 CASSESPSPSYGYTF TGTGCCAGCAGTGAATCCCCCTCACCGAGCTATGGCTACACCTTC
TRBD1 . TRBJ2-7 TRBV7-8 CASSWDRSTYEQYF TGTGCCAGCAGCTGGGACAGGTCCACCTACGAGCAGTACTTC
. few TRBJ1-1 TRBV5-1 CASSLDMSGTEAFF TGCGCCAGCAGCTTGGATATGTCGGGCACTGAAGCTTTCTTT
TRBD2 . TRBJ2-7 TRBV20-1 CSARAGGAEQYF TGCAGTGCTAGGGCGGGGGGGGCCGAGCAGTACTTC
. many TRBJ1-1 TRBV20-1 CSASGQMNTEAFF TGCAGTGCTAGTGGCCAGATGAACACTGAAGCTTTCTTT
. few TRBJ2-1 TRBV27 CASRSLGGHEQFF TGTGCCAGCAGGTCACTGGGGGGACATGAGCAGTTCTTC
. few TRBJ2-1 TRBV5-4 CASRTGGGSSYNEQFF TGTGCCAGCAGGACCGGTGGGGGGTCCTCCTACAATGAGCAGTTCTTC